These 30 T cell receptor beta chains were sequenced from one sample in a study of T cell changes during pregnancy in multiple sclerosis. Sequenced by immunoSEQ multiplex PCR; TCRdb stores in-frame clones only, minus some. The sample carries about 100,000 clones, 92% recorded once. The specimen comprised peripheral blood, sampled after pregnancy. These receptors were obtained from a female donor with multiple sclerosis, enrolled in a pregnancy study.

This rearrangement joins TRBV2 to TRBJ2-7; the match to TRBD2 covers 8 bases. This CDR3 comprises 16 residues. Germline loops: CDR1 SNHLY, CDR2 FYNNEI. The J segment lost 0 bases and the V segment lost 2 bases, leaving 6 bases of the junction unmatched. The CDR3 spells CASSELGTRISYEQYF. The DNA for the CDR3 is TGTGCCAGCAGTGAATTAGGGACTAGAATCTCCTACGAGCAGTACTTC.

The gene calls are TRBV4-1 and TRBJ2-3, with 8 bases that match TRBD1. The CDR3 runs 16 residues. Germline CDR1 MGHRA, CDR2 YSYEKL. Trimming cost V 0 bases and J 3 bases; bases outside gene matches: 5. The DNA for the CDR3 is TGCGCCAGCAGCCAAGATAACGGACAGGGAACAGATACGCAGTATTTT. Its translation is CASSQDNGQGTDTQYF.

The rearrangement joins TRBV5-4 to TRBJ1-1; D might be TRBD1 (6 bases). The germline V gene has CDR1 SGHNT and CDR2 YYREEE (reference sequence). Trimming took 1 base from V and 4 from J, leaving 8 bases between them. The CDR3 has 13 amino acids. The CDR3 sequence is CASSLTGSTEAFF. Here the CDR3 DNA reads TGTGCCAGCAGCTTGACAGGGAGCACTGAAGCTTTCTTT.

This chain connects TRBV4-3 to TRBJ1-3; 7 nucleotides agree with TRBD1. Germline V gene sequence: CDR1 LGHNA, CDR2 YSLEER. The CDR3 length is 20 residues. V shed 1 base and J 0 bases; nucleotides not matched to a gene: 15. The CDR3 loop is CASSQGGQDHSGLSGNTIYF. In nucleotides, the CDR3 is TGCGCCAGCAGCCAAGGCGGACAGGATCATTCAGGGCTCTCTGGAAACACCATATATTTT.

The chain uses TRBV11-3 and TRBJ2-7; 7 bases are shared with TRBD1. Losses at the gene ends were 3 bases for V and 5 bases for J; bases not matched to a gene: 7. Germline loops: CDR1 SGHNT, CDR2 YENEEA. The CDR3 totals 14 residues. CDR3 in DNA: TGTGCCAGCAGCTTGGGACAGCAGTCCCACGAGCAGTACTTC. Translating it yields CASSLGQQSHEQYF.

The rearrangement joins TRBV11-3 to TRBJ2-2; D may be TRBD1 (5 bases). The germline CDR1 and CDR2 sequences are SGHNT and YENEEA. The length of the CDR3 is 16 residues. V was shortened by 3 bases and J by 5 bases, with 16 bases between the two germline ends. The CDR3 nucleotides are TGTGCCAGCAGCTTTAGAAGGACAAGGTCGACCGGGGAGCTGTTTTTT. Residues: CASSFRRTRSTGELFF.

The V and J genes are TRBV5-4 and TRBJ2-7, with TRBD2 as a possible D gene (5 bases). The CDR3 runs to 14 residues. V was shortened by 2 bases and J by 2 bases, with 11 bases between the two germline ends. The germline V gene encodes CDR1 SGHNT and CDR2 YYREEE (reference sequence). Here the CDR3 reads CASSLTGSAYEQYF. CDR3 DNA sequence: TGTGCCAGCAGCTTAACGGGATCCGCCTACGAGCAGTACTTC.

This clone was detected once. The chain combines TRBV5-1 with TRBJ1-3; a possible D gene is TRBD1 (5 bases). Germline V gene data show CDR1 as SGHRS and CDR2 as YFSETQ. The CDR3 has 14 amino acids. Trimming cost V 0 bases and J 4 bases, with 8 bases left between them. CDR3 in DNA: TGCGCCAGCAGCTTGGAGGGGTCCGGAAACACCATATATTTT. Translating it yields CASSLEGSGNTIYF.

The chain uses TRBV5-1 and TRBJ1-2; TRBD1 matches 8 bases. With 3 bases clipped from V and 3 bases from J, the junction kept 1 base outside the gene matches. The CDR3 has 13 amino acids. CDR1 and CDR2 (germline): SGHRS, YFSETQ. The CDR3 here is CASSSDRDYGYTF. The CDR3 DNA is TGCGCCAGCAGCTCGGACAGGGACTATGGCTACACCTTC. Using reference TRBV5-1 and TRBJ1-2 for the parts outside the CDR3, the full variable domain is KAGVTQTPRYLIKTRGQQVTLSCSPISGHRSVSWYQQTPGQGLQFLFEYFSETQRNKGNFPGRFSGRQFSNSRSEMNVSTLELGDSALYLCASSSDRDYGYTFGSGTRLTVV.

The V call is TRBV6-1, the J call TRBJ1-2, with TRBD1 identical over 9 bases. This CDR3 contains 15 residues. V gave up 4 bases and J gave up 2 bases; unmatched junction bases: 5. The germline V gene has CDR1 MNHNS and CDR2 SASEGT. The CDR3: CASSVRGTGNYGYTF. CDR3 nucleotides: TGTGCCAGCAGTGTGAGGGGGACAGGGAACTATGGCTACACCTTC.

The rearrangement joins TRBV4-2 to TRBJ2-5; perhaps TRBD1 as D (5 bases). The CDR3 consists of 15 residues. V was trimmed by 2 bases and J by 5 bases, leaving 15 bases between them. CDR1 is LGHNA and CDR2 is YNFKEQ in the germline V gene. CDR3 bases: TGTGCCAGCAGCCAAAACCAGGGTCAAGTGGAGACCCAGTACTTC. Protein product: CASSQNQGQVETQYF.

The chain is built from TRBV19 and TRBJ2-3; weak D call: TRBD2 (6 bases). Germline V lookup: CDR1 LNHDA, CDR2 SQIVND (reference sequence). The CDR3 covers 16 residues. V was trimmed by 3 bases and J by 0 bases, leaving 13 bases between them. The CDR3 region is CASSMRPGTSTDTQYF. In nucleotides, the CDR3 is TGTGCCAGTAGTATGAGACCCGGGACTAGCACAGATACGCAGTATTTT.

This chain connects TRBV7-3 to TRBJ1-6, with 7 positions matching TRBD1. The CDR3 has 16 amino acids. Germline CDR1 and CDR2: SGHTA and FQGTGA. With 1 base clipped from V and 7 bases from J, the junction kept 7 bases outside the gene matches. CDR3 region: CASSLKRQGPNSPLHF. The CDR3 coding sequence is TGTGCCAGCAGCTTAAAAAGACAGGGACCGAATTCACCCCTCCACTTT.

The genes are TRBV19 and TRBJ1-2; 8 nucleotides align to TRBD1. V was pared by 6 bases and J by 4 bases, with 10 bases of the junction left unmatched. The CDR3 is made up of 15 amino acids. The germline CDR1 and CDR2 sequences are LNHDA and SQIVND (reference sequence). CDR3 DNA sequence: TGTGCCAGTAGCAGAGCCTCCGGGACAGGCTATGGCTACACCTTC. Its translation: CASSRASGTGYGYTF.

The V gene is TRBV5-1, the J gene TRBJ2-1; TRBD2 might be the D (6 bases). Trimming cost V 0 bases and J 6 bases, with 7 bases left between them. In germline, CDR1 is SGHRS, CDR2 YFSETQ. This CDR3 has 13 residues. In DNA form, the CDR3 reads TGCGCCAGCAGCTTGGTAGCGGCCAATGAGCAGTTCTTC. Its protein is CASSLVAANEQFF.

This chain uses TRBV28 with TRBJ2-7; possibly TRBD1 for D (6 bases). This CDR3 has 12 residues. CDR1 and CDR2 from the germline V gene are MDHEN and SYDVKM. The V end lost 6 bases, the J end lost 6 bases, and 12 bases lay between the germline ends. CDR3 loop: CASSTGYVEQYF. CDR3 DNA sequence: TGTGCCAGCAGCACAGGGTATGTCGAGCAGTACTTC.

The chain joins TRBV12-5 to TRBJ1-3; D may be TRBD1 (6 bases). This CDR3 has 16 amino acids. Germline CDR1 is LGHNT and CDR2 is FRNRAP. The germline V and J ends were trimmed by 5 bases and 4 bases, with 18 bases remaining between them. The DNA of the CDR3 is TGTGCTAGTGGTATACAGGGTTTGTTTCTAGGAAACACCATATATTTT. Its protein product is CASGIQGLFLGNTIYF. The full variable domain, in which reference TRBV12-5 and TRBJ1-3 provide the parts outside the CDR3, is DARVTQTPRHKVTEMGQEVTMRCQPILGHNTVFWYRQTMMQGLELLAYFRNRAPLDDSGMPKDRFSAEMPDATLATLKIQPSEPRDSAVYFCASGIQGLFLGNTIYFGEGSWLTVV.

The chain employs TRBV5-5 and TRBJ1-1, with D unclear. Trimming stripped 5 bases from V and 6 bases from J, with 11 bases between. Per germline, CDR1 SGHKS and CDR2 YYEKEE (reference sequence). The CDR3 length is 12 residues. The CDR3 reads CASSPGWSEAFF. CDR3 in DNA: TGTGCCAGCAGTCCCGGTTGGTCTGAAGCTTTCTTT.

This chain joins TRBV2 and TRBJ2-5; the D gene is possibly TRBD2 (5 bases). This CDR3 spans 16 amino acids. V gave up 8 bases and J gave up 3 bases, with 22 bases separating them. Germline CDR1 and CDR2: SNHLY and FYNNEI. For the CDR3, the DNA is TGTGCCAGCCCCCGAGCCCGGGAAGGGTACGAAGAGACCCAGTACTTC. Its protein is CASPRAREGYEETQYF. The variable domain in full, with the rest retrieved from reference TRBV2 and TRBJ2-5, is EPEVTQTPSHQVTQMGQEVILRCVPISNHLYFYWYRQILGQKVEFLVSFYNNEISEKSEIFDDQFSVERPDGSNFTLKIRSTKLEDSAMYFCASPRAREGYEETQYFGPGTRLLVL.

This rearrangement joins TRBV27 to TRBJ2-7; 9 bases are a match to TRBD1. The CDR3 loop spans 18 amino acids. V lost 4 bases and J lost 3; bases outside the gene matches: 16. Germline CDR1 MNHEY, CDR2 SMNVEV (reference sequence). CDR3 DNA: TGTGCCAGCAGTTCCCGACCCGAGTGGACAGGGGTCTACTACGAGCAGTACTTC. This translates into CASSSRPEWTGVYYEQYF.

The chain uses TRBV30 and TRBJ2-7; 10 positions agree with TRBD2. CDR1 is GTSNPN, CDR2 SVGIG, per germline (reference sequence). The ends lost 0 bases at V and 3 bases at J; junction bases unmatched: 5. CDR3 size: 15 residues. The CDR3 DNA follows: TGTGCCTGGAGTGTAGGGGGACTAGCGAGCTACGAGCAGTACTTC. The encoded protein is CAWSVGGLASYEQYF.

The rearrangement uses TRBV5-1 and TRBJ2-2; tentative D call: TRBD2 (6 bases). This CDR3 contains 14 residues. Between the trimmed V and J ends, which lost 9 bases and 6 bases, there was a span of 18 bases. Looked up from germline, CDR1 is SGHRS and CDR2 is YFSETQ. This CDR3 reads CATETGEGAGELFF. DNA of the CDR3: TGCGCCACCGAGACGGGGGAAGGGGCCGGGGAGCTGTTTTTT.

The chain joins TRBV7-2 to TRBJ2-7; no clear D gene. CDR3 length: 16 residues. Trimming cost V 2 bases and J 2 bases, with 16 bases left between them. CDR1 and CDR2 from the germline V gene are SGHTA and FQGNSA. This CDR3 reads CASSLLARGSAYEQYF. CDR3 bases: TGTGCCAGCAGCTTACTTGCTCGCGGCTCCGCCTACGAGCAGTACTTC.

The CDR3, as DNA: TGTGCCAGCTCACCATCTTTCTACGAGCAGTACTTC. Encoded protein: CASSPSFYEQYF. The chain links TRBV18 to TRBJ2-7; D unclear. Germline assignment: CDR1 KGHSH and CDR2 LQKENI. The CDR3 sequence is 12 residues long. V was shortened by 2 bases and J by 3 bases, with 5 bases between the two germline ends.

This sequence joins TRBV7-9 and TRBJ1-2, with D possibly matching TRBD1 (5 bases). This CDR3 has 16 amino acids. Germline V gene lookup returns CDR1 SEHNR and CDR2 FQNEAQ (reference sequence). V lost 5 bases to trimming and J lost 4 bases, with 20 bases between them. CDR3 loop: CASSPSSGGVSYGYTF. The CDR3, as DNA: TGTGCCAGCAGCCCCTCGAGCGGGGGAGTGAGCTATGGCTACACCTTC.

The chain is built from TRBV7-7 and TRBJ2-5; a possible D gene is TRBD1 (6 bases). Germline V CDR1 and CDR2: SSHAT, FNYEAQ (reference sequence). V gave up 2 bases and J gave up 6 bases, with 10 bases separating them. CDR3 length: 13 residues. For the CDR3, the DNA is TGTGCCAGCAGCTTACCGGGACAACAGACCCAGTACTTC. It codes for CASSLPGQQTQYF.

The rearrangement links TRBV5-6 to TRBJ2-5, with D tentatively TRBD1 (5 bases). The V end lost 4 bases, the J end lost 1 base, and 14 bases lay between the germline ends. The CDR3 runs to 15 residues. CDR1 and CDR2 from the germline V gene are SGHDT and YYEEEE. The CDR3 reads CASSASGLVQETQYF. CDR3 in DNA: TGTGCCAGCAGCGCTTCAGGGCTAGTCCAAGAGACCCAGTACTTC.

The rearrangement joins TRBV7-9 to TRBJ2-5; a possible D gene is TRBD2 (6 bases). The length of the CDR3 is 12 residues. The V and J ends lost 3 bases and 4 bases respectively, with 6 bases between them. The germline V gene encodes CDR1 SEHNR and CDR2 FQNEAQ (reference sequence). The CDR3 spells CASSFGGETQYF. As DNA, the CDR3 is TGTGCCAGCAGCTTCGGGGGAGAGACCCAGTACTTC.

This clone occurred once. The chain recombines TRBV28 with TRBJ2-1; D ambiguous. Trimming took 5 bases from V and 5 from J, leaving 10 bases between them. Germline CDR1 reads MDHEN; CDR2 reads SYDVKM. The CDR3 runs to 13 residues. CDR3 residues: CASSPRLDNEQFF. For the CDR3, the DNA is TGTGCCAGCAGTCCCCGACTTGACAATGAGCAGTTCTTC.

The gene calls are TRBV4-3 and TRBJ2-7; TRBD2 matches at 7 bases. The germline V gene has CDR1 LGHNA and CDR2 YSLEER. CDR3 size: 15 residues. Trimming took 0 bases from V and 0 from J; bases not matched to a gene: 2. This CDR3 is CASSQEGGGSYEQYF. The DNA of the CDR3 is TGCGCCAGCAGCCAAGAAGGCGGGGGCTCCTACGAGCAGTACTTC.